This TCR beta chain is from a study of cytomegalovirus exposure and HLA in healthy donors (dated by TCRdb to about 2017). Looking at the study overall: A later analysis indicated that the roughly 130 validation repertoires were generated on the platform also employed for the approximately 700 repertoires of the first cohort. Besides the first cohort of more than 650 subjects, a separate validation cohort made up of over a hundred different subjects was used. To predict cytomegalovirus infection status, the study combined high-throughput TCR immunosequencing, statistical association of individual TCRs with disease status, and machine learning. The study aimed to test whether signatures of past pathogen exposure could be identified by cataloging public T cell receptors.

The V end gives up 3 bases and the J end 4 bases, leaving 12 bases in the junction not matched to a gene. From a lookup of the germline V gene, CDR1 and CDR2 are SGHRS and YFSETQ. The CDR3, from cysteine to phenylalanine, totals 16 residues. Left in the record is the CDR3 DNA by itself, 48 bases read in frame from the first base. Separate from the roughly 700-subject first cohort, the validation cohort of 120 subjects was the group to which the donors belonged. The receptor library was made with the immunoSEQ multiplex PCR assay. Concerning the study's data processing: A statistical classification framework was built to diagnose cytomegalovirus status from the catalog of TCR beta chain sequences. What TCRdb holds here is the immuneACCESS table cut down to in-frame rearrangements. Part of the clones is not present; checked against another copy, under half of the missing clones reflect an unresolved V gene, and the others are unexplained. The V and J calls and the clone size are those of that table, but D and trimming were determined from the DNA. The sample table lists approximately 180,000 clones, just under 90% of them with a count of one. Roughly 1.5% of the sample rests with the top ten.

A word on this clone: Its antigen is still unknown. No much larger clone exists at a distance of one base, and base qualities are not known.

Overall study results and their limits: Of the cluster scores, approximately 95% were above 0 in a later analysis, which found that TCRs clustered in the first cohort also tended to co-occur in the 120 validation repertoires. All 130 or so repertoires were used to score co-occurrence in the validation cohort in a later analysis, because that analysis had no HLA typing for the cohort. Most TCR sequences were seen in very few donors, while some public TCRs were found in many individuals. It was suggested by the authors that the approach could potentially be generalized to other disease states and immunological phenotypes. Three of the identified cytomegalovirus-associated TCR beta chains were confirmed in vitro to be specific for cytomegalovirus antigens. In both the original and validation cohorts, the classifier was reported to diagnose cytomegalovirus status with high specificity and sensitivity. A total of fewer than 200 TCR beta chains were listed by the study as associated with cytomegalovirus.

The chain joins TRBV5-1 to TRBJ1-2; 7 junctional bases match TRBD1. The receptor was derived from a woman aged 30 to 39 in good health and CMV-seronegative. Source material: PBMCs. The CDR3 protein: CASSSPTGTDPYGYTF. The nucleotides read TGCGCCAGCAGCTCCCCAACCGGGACAGATCCCTATGGCTACACCTTC.